What follows are 9 T cell receptor beta chains derived from one specimen sequenced in a study of neurological immune-mediated disorders. A single record per CDR3 protein comes from TCRdb applying MiXCR to the 5' RACE reads. The repertoire has tens of thousands of distinct CDR3 sequences, roughly 15% of them found once; the top ten carry about 4.5%. Specified time point: longitudinal time-point 1 (baseline). The sequencing sample was made of PBMCs. These receptors were collected from a female donor with HTLV-1-associated myelopathy (HAM/TSP).

This clonotype appeared many times. This rearrangement joins TRBV29-1 to TRBJ2-7, with 7 bases aligning to TRBD1. The CDR3 length is 13 residues. Germline V gives CDR1 SQVTM, CDR2 ANQGSEA. J was trimmed by 6 bases and V by 4 bases; bases with no gene match: 9. CDR3 nucleotides: TGCAGCGTTGGAAGGGGCAGGGGGTTCGAGCAGTACTTC. Protein product: CSVGRGRGFEQYF.

This clonotype was detected ten times or more. CDR3 DNA: TGCAGCGTTGACACCGGGGTTGAGAACACCGGGGAGCTGTTTTTT. It codes for CSVDTGVENTGELFF. This chain joins TRBV29-1 and TRBJ2-2; a weak D match, TRBD2 (5 bases). V shed 3 bases and J shed 1 base, with 12 bases lying between them. Germline V gene sequence: CDR1 SQVTM, CDR2 ANQGSEA. This CDR3 spans 15 amino acids.

This clonotype appeared many times. The chain combines TRBV20-1 with TRBJ2-1, with D unresolved. The CDR3 is 14 residues long. Germline V gene sequence: CDR1 DFQATT, CDR2 SNEGSKA (reference sequence). V lost 6 bases and J 0 bases, leaving 12 bases between the germline ends. For the CDR3, the DNA is TGCAGTGCCCACCGGACCAGCTCCTACAATGAGCAGTTCTTC. Protein product: CSAHRTSSYNEQFF.

This clonotype was recorded at least ten times. The chain employs TRBV10-3 and TRBJ1-1; 9 bases fit TRBD1. Germline lookup yields CDR1 ENHRY and CDR2 SYGVKD. This CDR3 is 14 amino acids long. The V segment lost 5 bases and the J segment 0 bases; nucleotides outside the gene matches: 1. The CDR3 DNA sequence: TGTGCCATCAGTACAGGGGGCCTGAACACTGAAGCTTTCTTT. It specifies CAISTGGLNTEAFF.

This clonotype was seen at least ten times. The J gene is TRBJ2-6, the V gene TRBV12-3 or TRBV12-4, with TRBD2 matching 7 bases. This CDR3 spans 14 amino acids. V lost 11 bases, J lost 2 bases, and 6 bases stayed unmatched. The CDR3 DNA follows: TGTGCCGGGAGGGGAGGGACTGGGGCCAACGTCCTGACTTTC. Amino acid sequence: CAGRGGTGANVLTF.

The chain carries TRBV12-3 or TRBV12-4 and TRBJ2-1, with D tentatively TRBD2 (6 bases). This CDR3 comprises 16 residues. V lost 6 bases and J 6 bases, leaving 21 bases between the germline ends. CDR3 protein: CASSLHGGVAPNEQFF. CDR3 nucleotides: TGTGCCAGCAGCCTCCACGGAGGGGTAGCCCCCAATGAGCAGTTCTTC.

This clonotype was recorded many times. The chain is built from TRBV29-1 and TRBJ2-4; D unresolved. Germline CDR1 SQVTM, CDR2 ANQGSEA. V was cut by 5 bases and J by 7 bases, with 12 bases left in between. CDR3 length equals 12 residues. The CDR3 region is CSVSGDNNIQYF. The DNA for the CDR3 is TGCAGCGTTTCTGGGGATAACAACATTCAGTACTTC. Full variable domain (outside the CDR3, taken from reference TRBV29-1 and TRBJ2-4): SAVISQKPSRDICQRGTSLTIQCQVDSQVTMMFWYRQQPGQSLTLIATANQGSEATYESGFVIDKFPISRPNLTFSTLTVSNMSPEDSSIYLCSVSGDNNIQYFGAGTRLSVL.

In this sample, this clonotype turned up many times. A read error may produce the germline difference seen at one junction end. The chain recombines TRBV7-9 with TRBJ2-1, with D tentatively TRBD2 (6 bases). Germline loops: CDR1 SEHNR, CDR2 FQNEAQ (reference sequence). This CDR3 contains 13 residues. CDR3 residues: CASRRDSHNEQFF. The DNA of the CDR3 is TGTGCCAGCAGGAGGGACTCCCACAATGAGCAGTTCTTC.

This clonotype was seen ten or more times. CDR3 amino acids: CASSIDRAGANVLTF. The CDR3 region has the DNA TGTGCCAGCAGCATCGACAGGGCTGGGGCCAACGTCCTGACTTTC. This chain uses TRBV7-2 with TRBJ2-6; 7 positions match TRBD1. The CDR3 runs 15 residues. The J segment lost 2 bases and the V segment lost 5 bases, leaving 3 bases of the junction unmatched. The V gene's germline CDR1 is SGHTA and CDR2 FQGNSA.